These 17 T cell receptor beta chains originate from one sample sequenced in a study of blood T cell repertoires in COVID-19. Some clones are missing from TCRdb's copy, which holds only in-frame ones; the method was immunoSEQ multiplex PCR. In the table there are hundreds of thousands of clones, approximately 90% of which are singletons. The sequenced sample was PBMCs or T cells enriched from blood (not recorded which). The receptors were gathered from a man in his thirties or forties who had recovered from COVID-19.

The chain links TRBV11-2 to TRBJ2-1, with 8 positions matching TRBD1. The V segment lost 5 bases and the J segment 5 bases; nucleotides outside the gene matches: 5. The CDR3 runs to 14 residues. Germline lookup yields CDR1 SGHAT and CDR2 FQNNGV. This CDR3 reads CASSRTGTHNEQFF. In nucleotides, the CDR3 is TGTGCCAGCAGCCGGACAGGGACCCACAATGAGCAGTTCTTC. The whole variable domain, remainder taken from reference TRBV11-2 and TRBJ2-1, is EAGVAQSPRYKIIEKRQSVAFWCNPISGHATLYWYQQILGQGPKLLIQFQNNGVVDDSQLPKDRFSAERLKGVDSTLKIQPAKLEDSAVYLCASSRTGTHNEQFFGPGTRLTVL.

J is TRBJ1-5 and V is TRBV7-2; D uncertain. The CDR3 length is 15 residues. V lost 3 bases and J 3 bases, leaving 12 bases between the germline ends. Germline CDR1 reads SGHTA; CDR2 reads FQGNSA. The CDR3 sequence is CASSFEEGINQPQHF. The CDR3 region has the DNA TGTGCCAGCAGCTTCGAAGAGGGAATCAATCAGCCCCAGCATTTT.

This rearrangement joins TRBV5-4 to TRBJ2-1; the D gene is possibly TRBD1 (5 bases). Trimming removed 9 bases from V and 16 bases from J, with 23 bases in between. Germline CDR1 is SGHNT and CDR2 is YYREEE (reference sequence). The CDR3 is 12 amino acids. The CDR3 here is CATPVWPQGVFF. In nucleotides, the CDR3 is TGTGCCACCCCCGTGTGGCCCCAGGGCGTTTTCTTC. Drawing the rest from reference TRBV5-4 and TRBJ2-1, the complete variable domain is ETGVTQSPTHLIKTRGQQVTLRCSSQSGHNTVSWYQQALGQGPQFIFQYYREEENGRGNFPPRFSGLQFPNYSSELNVNALELDDSALYLCATPVWPQGVFFGPGTRLTVL.

V gene TRBV5-6 combines with J gene TRBJ1-2; TRBD1 matches at 8 bases. CDR1 and CDR2 from the germline V gene are SGHDT and YYEEEE. J was trimmed by 4 bases and V by 10 bases; bases with no gene match: 12. The CDR3 loop spans 14 amino acids. The CDR3 DNA reads as TGTGCCCCGGGGCGGACAGGGTCCTCCTATGGCTACACCTTC. Protein: CAPGRTGSSYGYTF.

There are a few counts of this clone. The rearrangement uses TRBV19 and TRBJ1-1; no clear D gene. CDR1 is LNHDA, CDR2 SQIVND, per germline (reference sequence). V was pared by 1 base and J by 0 bases, with 15 bases between. The length of the CDR3 is 17 residues. The CDR3 coding sequence is TGTGCCAGTAGTATAGGCCAAGGGAGAACCATGAACACTGAAGCTTTCTTT. It yields the protein CASSIGQGRTMNTEAFF.

The V and J genes are TRBV18 and TRBJ2-3; 9 bases agree with TRBD1. Trimming cost V 6 bases and J 5 bases; bases outside gene matches: 12. CDR1 is KGHSH and CDR2 is LQKENI in the germline V gene. The CDR3 loop spans 16 amino acids. The CDR3 DNA reads TGTGCCAGCTCCCTGAAGCCGGGACAGGGAAAAGATACGCAGTATTTT. This encodes CASSLKPGQGKDTQYF.

The chain recombines TRBV11-2 with TRBJ1-1; possible D gene TRBD1, 6 bases. CDR3 length: 19 residues. Germline loops: CDR1 SGHAT, CDR2 FQNNGV. The V end lost 0 bases, the J end lost 2 bases, and 22 bases lay between the germline ends. This CDR3 is CASSLDLVRGLVLNTEAFF. The DNA for the CDR3 is TGTGCCAGCAGCTTAGATCTTGTAAGGGGGTTAGTTCTCAACACTGAAGCTTTCTTT.

The chain carries TRBV11-2 and TRBJ2-1; 8 nucleotides match TRBD2. Germline values: CDR1 SGHAT, CDR2 FQNNGV. J was trimmed by 6 bases and V by 5 bases; bases with no gene match: 12. The CDR3 runs 16 residues. In nucleotides, the CDR3 is TGTGCCAGCAGCCGTGCCGGGGGGGGTGAGTCCAATGAGCAGTTCTTC. This sequence encodes CASSRAGGGESNEQFF. Using reference TRBV11-2 and TRBJ2-1 for the parts outside the CDR3, the full variable domain is EAGVAQSPRYKIIEKRQSVAFWCNPISGHATLYWYQQILGQGPKLLIQFQNNGVVDDSQLPKDRFSAERLKGVDSTLKIQPAKLEDSAVYLCASSRAGGGESNEQFFGPGTRLTVL.

The rearrangement links TRBV12-3 or TRBV12-4 to TRBJ1-5; D uncertain. The V end was cut by 3 bases, the J end by 4 bases, with 7 bases between. This CDR3 has 13 amino acids. CDR3 bases: TGTGCCAGCAGTTTGAGCGGGAATCAGCCCCAGCATTTT. It is translated as CASSLSGNQPQHF.

This rearrangement joins TRBV2 to TRBJ1-2; 9 nucleotides match TRBD1. CDR3 size: 16 residues. Germline CDR1 is SNHLY and CDR2 is FYNNEI. Trimming took 7 bases from V and 4 from J; bases not matched to a gene: 13. CDR3 in amino acids: CASNIPPGQGTYGYTF. The CDR3 nucleotides are TGTGCCAGCAACATACCCCCGGGACAGGGAACCTATGGCTACACCTTC.

This chain uses TRBV25-1 with TRBJ2-6, with 9 bases fitting TRBD1. The CDR3 totals 14 residues. With V trimmed by 8 bases and J by 8 bases, 7 bases remained unmatched. CDR1 is MGHDK and CDR2 is SYGVNS in the germline V gene. CDR3 sequence (DNA): TGTGCCAGCGCCAAGGGACAGGGTTCCAACGTCCTGACTTTC. Its protein product is CASAKGQGSNVLTF.

CDR3 amino acids: CSATDRGNEQFF. The CDR3 DNA reads as TGCAGTGCTACTGACAGGGGCAATGAGCAGTTCTTC. The chain carries TRBV20-1 and TRBJ2-1; TRBD1 matches at 8 bases. V gave up 4 bases and J gave up 6 bases; unmatched junction bases: 2. Germline V gene data show CDR1 as DFQATT and CDR2 as SNEGSKA (reference sequence). The CDR3 is 12 residues long.

This clone was seen only a few times. This sequence joins TRBV28 and TRBJ1-1; no reliable D call. Germline CDR1 is MDHEN and CDR2 is SYDVKM. The germline V and J ends were trimmed by 7 bases and 1 base, with 13 bases remaining between them. CDR3 length equals 14 residues. CDR3 loop: CASKLTIPNTEAFF. For the CDR3, the DNA is TGTGCCAGCAAGCTCACCATACCGAACACTGAAGCTTTCTTT.

To note about this clone: The sample carries other DNA sequences with the same CDR3. The V gene is TRBV7-2, the J gene TRBJ1-3, with a weak D call TRBD1 (5 bases). The CDR3 has 14 amino acids. Germline V gene sequence: CDR1 SGHTA, CDR2 FQGNSA. The V and J ends lost 4 bases and 0 bases respectively, with 7 bases between them. This chain's CDR3 is CASSSQVSGNTIYF. The CDR3 DNA reads TGTGCCAGCAGCTCACAGGTCTCTGGAAACACCATATATTTT.

This sequence joins TRBV28 and TRBJ2-5, with D possibly matching TRBD1 (5 bases). The germline gives CDR1 MDHEN, CDR2 SYDVKM. There are 14 residues in the CDR3. V was trimmed by 6 bases and J by 5 bases, leaving 16 bases between them. The CDR3 DNA sequence: TGTGCCAGCAGCCCAGAAGGGGTAAGGGAGACCCAGTACTTC. Translation: CASSPEGVRETQYF.

V usage is TRBV9 and J usage is TRBJ2-1, with TRBD2 matching over 10 bases. This CDR3 has 19 residues. Germline trimming cut 0 bases from V and 0 bases from J; bases unmatched to any gene: 9. Germline assignment: CDR1 SGDLS and CDR2 YYNGEE. The CDR3 DNA follows: TGTGCCAGCAGCGTAGGACTAGCGGGCCCGTCTAGCTCCTACAATGAGCAGTTCTTC. It translates to CASSVGLAGPSSSYNEQFF.

The chain is built from TRBV4-1 and TRBJ2-7; D is perhaps TRBD1 (6 bases). V shed 0 bases and J shed 2 bases, with 23 bases lying between them. CDR1 and CDR2 from the germline V gene are MGHRA and YSYEKL. This CDR3 spans 19 amino acids. The CDR3 DNA is TGCGCCAGCAGCCAAGATCAATATAAACAGGGCCCCATCGCCTACGAGCAGTACTTC. Residues: CASSQDQYKQGPIAYEQYF.